The source of this T cell receptor beta chain is a study of blood T cells in healthy people across ages. Sample-barcoded 5' priming and a J-beta primer mix drove a second PCR of about 7 to 11 cycles. A template-switch adaptor with 12 random nucleotides tagged each cDNA molecule. Each of the samples gave a minimum of 2.5 million paired-end reads that contained CDR3. TCRdb reprocessed the 5' RACE reads via MiXCR and lists one record per CDR3 protein. The sample records 700,000 to 900,000 distinct CDR3 sequences, roughly 53% being singletons. With regard to this clonotype: What it binds is not known.

The trim removed 3 bases at V and 1 base at J, leaving 3 bases unmatched. Germline values: CDR1 SGHRS, CDR2 YFSETQ. CDR3 length equals 15 residues. Study findings and constraints: Considered underestimates were the diversity estimates obtained from one million T cells.

V and J are TRBV5-1 and TRBJ2-2, with 7 nucleotides matching TRBD1. The sequenced sample was blood. The receptor comes from a man older than 75 in good health. CDR3 DNA: TGCGCCAGCAGCTGGACAGGCCAGAACACCGGGGAGCTGTTTTTT. This gives the protein CASSWTGQNTGELFF.